Listed below are T cell receptor beta chains from one sample, sequenced in a study of blood T cell repertoires in COVID-19. The repertoire was sequenced with immunoSEQ multiplex PCR; TCRdb's copy has only in-frame clones and lacks some. The sample has about 220,000 clones, 82% seen once. Sequencing was done on a sample of PBMCs or T cells enriched from blood (not recorded which). The receptor source for this set is a woman aged 60 to 75 who had recovered from COVID-19. CDR3s include the opening cysteine and the closing phenylalanine or tryptophan. The D gene is left open where the match is weak. Size is omitted from some rows. Given values are once, few, many or a class for expanded clones.

>-|-|TRBJ1-2|TRBV30
TGTGCCTGGAGCGGGACTTATGGCTACACCTTC
CAWSGTYGYTF
>TRBD1|-|TRBJ2-4|TRBV5-4
TGTGCCAGCAGCCCACAGGGGCGTGAAAACATTCAGTACTTC
CASSPQGRENIQYF
>-|-|TRBJ2-1|TRBV5-1
TGCGCCAGCAGCTTGGGGGCCCGGGATGGTGAGCAGTTCTTC
CASSLGARDGEQFF
>-|-|TRBJ1-2|TRBV5-1
TGCGCCAGCAGCTTGGGGGGCAGTGATGGCTACACCTTC
CASSLGGSDGYTF
>-|-|TRBJ1-6|TRBV6-5
TGTGCCAGCAATACCCAGGGGCCACCCCTCCACTTT
CASNTQGPPLHF
>-|-|TRBJ1-1|TRBV5-1
TGCGCCAGCAGCTTGGGAACGGTGAACACTGAAGCTTTCTTT
CASSLGTVNTEAFF
>TRBD1|-|TRBJ1-2|TRBV19
TGTGCCAGTAGTACTCAGGGGGCTAACTATGGCTACACCTTC
CASSTQGANYGYTF
>-|-|TRBJ2-3|TRBV9
TGTGCCAGCAGCCCCAGAGCGGGCAGCACAGATACGCAGTATTTT
CASSPRAGSTDTQYF
>TRBD1|-|TRBJ1-2|TRBV19
TGTGCCAGTAGTGTACAGGGGACGAGGGGCTACACCTTC
CASSVQGTRGYTF
>TRBD1|-|TRBJ1-2|TRBV2
TGTGCCAGCAGTGAAATGATGACAGGGATCGGTGGCTACACCTTC
CASSEMMTGIGGYTF
>-|few|TRBJ2-7|TRBV5-4
TGTGCCAGCAGCCTGGAGGCAGGAATCGAGCAGTACTTC
CASSLEAGIEQYF
>-|-|TRBJ1-5|TRBV3-1/TRBV3-2
TGTGCCAGCAGCCAGAACGCCGGGTTGGGCAATCAGCCCCAGCATTTT
CASSQNAGLGNQPQHF
>TRBD2|-|TRBJ2-3|TRBV18
TGTGCCAGCTCACCACAAATAGCGGGTTCTAGCACAGATACGCAGTATTTT
CASSPQIAGSSTDTQYF
>TRBD1|once|TRBJ1-5|TRBV28
TGTGCCAGCAGTTTGTGGGGGACAGATCAGCCCCAGCATTTT
CASSLWGTDQPQHF
>-|once|TRBJ2-5|TRBV9
TGTGCCAGCAGCGTAGGTTTAGGGAGGTTCGTAGAGACCCAGTACTTC
CASSVGLGRFVETQYF
>TRBD1|-|TRBJ1-1|TRBV2
TGTGCCACCAAGGGACAGATGAACACTGAAGCTTTCTTT
CATKGQMNTEAFF
>TRBD1|few|TRBJ2-2|TRBV15
TGTGCCACCAGCAGGGAGCAGGGGGCCGGGGAGCTGTTTTTT
CATSREQGAGELFF
>TRBD2|-|TRBJ2-2|TRBV27
TGTGCCAGCAGTCCTCTCCTAGCGGGAGTGGTGGGGGACACCGGGGAGCTGTTTTTT
CASSPLLAGVVGDTGELFF
>-|-|TRBJ2-7|TRBV7-9
TGTGCCAGCAGCGAGGGTGTACCTAGCTCCTACGAGCAGTACTTC
CASSEGVPSSYEQYF
>TRBD1|few|TRBJ1-1|TRBV29-1
TGCAGCGCAGACAGGGGCCAAATGAACACTGAAGCTTTCTTT
CSADRGQMNTEAFF
>TRBD2|-|TRBJ2-1|TRBV7-2
TGTGCCAGCAGCCTCCGGACTAGCGGGGGGCCCTACAATGAGCAGTTCTTC
CASSLRTSGGPYNEQFF
>-|few|TRBJ1-1|TRBV12-3/TRBV12-4
TGTGCCAGCAAGCAGGGGAACACTGAAGCTTTCTTT
CASKQGNTEAFF
>-|few|TRBJ2-5|TRBV7-9
TGTGCCAGCAGCGTGGGGAGACAACAAGAGACCCAGTACTTC
CASSVGRQQETQYF
>-|-|TRBJ1-1|TRBV20-1
TGCAGTGCTAGTCTCGGGACAATGAACACTGAAGCTTTCTTT
CSASLGTMNTEAFF
>TRBD2|-|TRBJ2-7|TRBV7-8
TGTGCCAGCAGCTCCTATCGGGGTAGCGGGCCCTATGTAGACTCCTACGAGCAGTACTTC
CASSSYRGSGPYVDSYEQYF
>-|-|TRBJ2-5|TRBV5-1
TGCGCCAGCAGCTTCGGCGGGGTAGATCAAGAGACCCAGTACTTC
CASSFGGVDQETQYF
>TRBD1|-|TRBJ1-2|TRBV19
TGTGCCAGCCGACAGGGAGAGGGTGGCTACACCTTC
CASRQGEGGYTF
>TRBD1|-|TRBJ2-7|TRBV12-3/TRBV12-4
TGTGCCAGCAGTAAGGGACAGGGCTACGAGCAGTACTTC
CASSKGQGYEQYF
>TRBD2|-|TRBJ2-3|TRBV30
TGTGCCTGGAGCCCGGGACTAGCGGGAGGGGGCACAGATACGCAGTATTTT
CAWSPGLAGGGTDTQYF